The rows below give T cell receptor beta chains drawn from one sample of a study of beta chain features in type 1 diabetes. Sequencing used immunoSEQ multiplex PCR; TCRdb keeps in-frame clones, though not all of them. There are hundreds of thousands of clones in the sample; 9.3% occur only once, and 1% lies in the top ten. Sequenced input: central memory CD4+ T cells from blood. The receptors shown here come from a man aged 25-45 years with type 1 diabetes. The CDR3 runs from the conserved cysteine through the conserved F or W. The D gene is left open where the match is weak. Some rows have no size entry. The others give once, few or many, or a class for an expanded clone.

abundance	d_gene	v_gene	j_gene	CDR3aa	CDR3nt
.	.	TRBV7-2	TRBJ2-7	CASSLGLGGSPYEQYF	TGTGCCAGCAGCTTAGGCCTCGGGGGTAGTCCCTACGAGCAGTACTTC
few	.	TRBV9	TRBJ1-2	CASSKDNGDGYTF	TGTGCCAGCTCAAAGGACAACGGGGATGGCTACACCTTC
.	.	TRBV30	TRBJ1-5	CAWNGVPNQPQHF	TGTGCCTGGAATGGGGTGCCGAATCAGCCCCAGCATTTT
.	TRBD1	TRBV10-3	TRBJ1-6	CAISGTGLINSPLHF	TGTGCCATCAGCGGGACAGGCCTAATTAATTCACCCCTCCACTTT
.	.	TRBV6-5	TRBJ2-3	CASSQGGFTDTQYF	TGTGCCAGCTCCCAAGGGGGTTTCACAGATACGCAGTATTTT
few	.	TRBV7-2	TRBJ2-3	CASSKWDTQYF	TGTGCCAGCAGCAAGTGGGATACGCAGTATTTT
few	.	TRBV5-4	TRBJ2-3	CASSLEGFGDTQYF	TGTGCCAGCAGCTTGGAGGGGTTTGGAGATACGCAGTATTTT
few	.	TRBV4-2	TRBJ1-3	CASSQEERQAVGTIYF	TGTGCCAGCAGCCAAGAGGAAAGACAGGCAGTCGGCACCATATATTTT
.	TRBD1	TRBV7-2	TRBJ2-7	CASSLGTGGLYEQYF	TGTGCCAGCAGCTTAGGGACAGGGGGGCTCTACGAGCAGTACTTC
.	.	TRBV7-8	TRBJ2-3	CASSLVRSTDTQYF	TGTGCCAGCAGCTTAGTCAGATCCACAGATACGCAGTATTTT
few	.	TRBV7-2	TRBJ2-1	CASSEFAEQFF	TGTGCCAGCAGCGAGTTTGCGGAGCAGTTCTTC
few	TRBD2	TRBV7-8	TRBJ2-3	CASSLAGTSADTQYF	TGTGCCAGCAGCTTAGCGGGGACTAGCGCAGATACGCAGTATTTT
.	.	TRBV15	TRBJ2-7	CATSRDSASTYEQYF	TGTGCCACCAGCAGAGATTCGGCAAGCACCTACGAGCAGTACTTC
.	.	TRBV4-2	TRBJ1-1	CASSQGGSGGLTATEAFF	TGTGCCAGCAGCCAAGGGGGCAGCGGAGGCTTGACTGCAACTGAAGCTTTCTTT
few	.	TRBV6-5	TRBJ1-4	CASSYSKYQGSEKLFF	TGTGCCAGCAGTTACTCGAAATATCAAGGGAGTGAAAAACTGTTTTTT
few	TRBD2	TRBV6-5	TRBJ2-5	CASSPKLAATQYF	TGTGCCAGCAGTCCAAAACTAGCGGCGACCCAGTACTTC
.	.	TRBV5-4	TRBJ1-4	CASSLDPTSTNEKLFF	TGTGCCAGCAGCTTGGATCCGACGTCAACTAATGAAAAACTGTTTTTT
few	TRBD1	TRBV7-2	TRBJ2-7	CASSPSRDRGHEQYF	TGTGCCAGCAGCCCATCCCGGGACAGGGGTCACGAGCAGTACTTC
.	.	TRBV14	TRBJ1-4	CASSQVDGGELFF	TGTGCCAGCAGCCAAGTAGATGGTGGGGAACTGTTTTTT
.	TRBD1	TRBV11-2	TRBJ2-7	CASSVTGTAYEQYF	TGTGCCAGCAGCGTCACCGGGACAGCCTACGAGCAGTACTTC
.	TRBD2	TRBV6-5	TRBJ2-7	CASCGGYSYEQYF	TGTGCCAGCTGCGGGGGGTACTCCTACGAGCAGTACTTC
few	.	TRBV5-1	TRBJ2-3	CASSLGDRTTDTQYF	TGCGCCAGCAGCTTGGGCGACAGGACCACAGATACGCAGTATTTT
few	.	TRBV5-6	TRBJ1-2	CASSLDRHYGYTF	TGTGCCAGCAGCTTAGACAGGCACTATGGCTACACCTTC
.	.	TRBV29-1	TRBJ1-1	CSVELRGALREAFF	TGCAGCGTTGAATTGAGGGGAGCTTTGCGAGAAGCTTTCTTT
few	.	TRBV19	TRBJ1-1	CASSIDRRVGTEAFF	TGTGCCAGTAGTATAGATCGCAGAGTCGGCACTGAAGCTTTCTTT
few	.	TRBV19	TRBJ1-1	CVTTKGAANTEAFF	TGTGTCACTACTAAGGGTGCGGCGAACACTGAAGCTTTCTTT
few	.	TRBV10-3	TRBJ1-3	CAISGEQGIGNTIYF	TGTGCCATCAGTGGAGAACAGGGAATAGGAAACACCATATATTTT
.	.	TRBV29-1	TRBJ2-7	CSVEDDGDAEQYF	TGCAGCGTTGAAGATGATGGGGATGCCGAGCAGTACTTC